The 21 T cell receptor beta chains in this list originate from one sample, sequenced in a study of cytomegalovirus exposure and HLA in healthy donors. Researchers ran the PCR with 60 Vbeta and 13 Jbeta primers. The method was immunoSEQ multiplex PCR; TCRdb's version includes in-frame clones alone and lacks a portion of them. The sample lists approximately 220,000 clones; over 75% were seen once. Sequenced: PBMCs. These receptors originate from a male donor in good health and CMV-seronegative.

The V call is TRBV19, the J call TRBJ1-1; D is unclear. Trimming took off 3 bases at V and 1 base at J, with 21 bases between the two ends. Looked up from germline, CDR1 is LNHDA and CDR2 is SQIVND (reference sequence). This CDR3 spans 18 amino acids. Written as DNA, the CDR3 is TGTGCCAGTAGTATTCTCCCCCTGGTTGGACTGAAGAACACTGAAGCTTTCTTT. Translation: CASSILPLVGLKNTEAFF.

This clone was recorded once. The chain couples TRBV28 to TRBJ1-5; 7 bases map to TRBD1. The germline CDR1 and CDR2 sequences are MDHEN and SYDVKM. The CDR3 loop spans 15 amino acids. V lost 5 bases and J lost 7; bases outside the gene matches: 11. The CDR3 DNA sequence: TGTGCCAGCAGTCCCGCCCCCAGGGGGAACCAGCCCCAGCATTTT. Residues: CASSPAPRGNQPQHF.

The chain joins TRBV10-3 to TRBJ2-1; 15 bases are shared with TRBD2. The germline CDR1 and CDR2 sequences are ENHRY and SYGVKD. With V trimmed by 8 bases and J by 3 bases, 8 bases remained unmatched. This CDR3 has 17 residues. For the CDR3, the DNA is TGTGCCATCCGGACTAGCGGGGGGGCAAAGCGCTACAATGAGCAGTTCTTC. Amino acids: CAIRTSGGAKRYNEQFF.

This clone was observed once. The chain uses TRBV6-1 and TRBJ2-7; perhaps TRBD2 as D (6 bases). V lost 6 bases and J lost 5, with 14 bases in between. The CDR3 has 13 residues. The germline gives CDR1 MNHNS, CDR2 SASEGT. The CDR3 protein is CASRGGFGHEQYF. The DNA of the CDR3 is TGTGCCAGCAGGGGAGGCTTCGGGCACGAGCAGTACTTC.

The chain couples TRBV19 to TRBJ2-3, with TRBD2 identical over 11 bases. Germline CDR1 LNHDA, CDR2 SQIVND (reference sequence). The V segment lost 1 base and the J segment 6 bases; nucleotides outside the gene matches: 6. The CDR3 covers 16 residues. The CDR3 bases are TGTGCCAGTAGTATAGCGACTAGCGGGATGGGGGATACGCAGTATTTT. It translates to CASSIATSGMGDTQYF. Based on the CDR3 plus reference TRBV19 and TRBJ2-3, the full variable domain is DGGITQSPKYLFRKEGQNVTLSCEQNLNHDAMYWYRQDPGQGLRLIYYSQIVNDFQKGDIAEGYSVSREKKESFPLTVTSAQKNPTAFYLCASSIATSGMGDTQYFGPGTRLTVL.

V is TRBV28 and J is TRBJ2-7, with D uncertain. The CDR3 covers 13 residues. With 5 bases removed from V and 4 bases from J, the gap between germline ends came to 12 bases. CDR1 MDHEN and CDR2 SYDVKM come from the germline V gene. CDR3 coding DNA: TGTGCCAGCAGTAGGCTTGGCGGATACGAGCAGTACTTC. It translates to CASSRLGGYEQYF.

This chain links TRBV5-1 with TRBJ1-1; D is undetermined. From germline, CDR1 is SGHRS and CDR2 YFSETQ. The CDR3 has 13 residues. The V gene lost 9 bases and the J gene lost 2 bases, with 14 bases spanning the gap. The CDR3 spells CATGNNPNTEAFF. The CDR3 coding sequence is TGCGCCACCGGGAATAACCCTAACACTGAAGCTTTCTTT.

The chain has TRBV6-4 and TRBJ1-6; the match to TRBD1 covers 7 bases. The CDR3 spans 15 residues. With V trimmed by 6 bases and J by 0 bases, 2 bases remained unmatched. Germline V gives CDR1 MRHNA, CDR2 SNTAGT. The CDR3 DNA follows: TGTGCCAGCAGACAGGGGAGCTCCTATAATTCACCCCTCCACTTT. Protein: CASRQGSSYNSPLHF.

The chain links TRBV27 to TRBJ1-4; 9 nucleotides match TRBD1. CDR3 length: 14 residues. Germline CDR1 reads MNHEY; CDR2 reads SMNVEV (reference sequence). V gave up 2 bases and J gave up 6 bases; unmatched junction bases: 1. CDR3 sequence: CASSLGTGYEKLFF. The CDR3, as DNA: TGTGCCAGCAGTTTAGGGACAGGGTATGAAAAACTGTTTTTT.

The count of this clone is one. This chain links TRBV4-1 with TRBJ2-7; 11 bases agree with TRBD2. Trimming took 0 bases from V and 5 from J; bases not matched to a gene: 9. Germline values: CDR1 MGHRA, CDR2 YSYEKL. The CDR3 has 17 residues. The CDR3 bases are TGCGCCAGCAGCCAAGATAGTGAACTAGCGGGAGCCCACGAGCAGTACTTC. Translating it yields CASSQDSELAGAHEQYF.

The gene calls are TRBV5-4 and TRBJ1-1; the match to TRBD1 covers 10 bases. With 4 bases clipped from V and 1 base from J, the junction kept 13 bases outside the gene matches. Germline V gives CDR1 SGHNT, CDR2 YYREEE (reference sequence). This CDR3 spans 18 amino acids. The CDR3 spells CASSQPGTGALANTEAFF. In nucleotides, the CDR3 is TGTGCCAGCAGCCAACCAGGGACAGGGGCCCTGGCGAACACTGAAGCTTTCTTT.

This clone has a single count. This chain uses TRBV6-6 with TRBJ2-1, with a weak D call TRBD1 (5 bases). Trimming cost V 0 bases and J 7 bases, with 13 bases left between them. Germline CDR1 and CDR2: MNHNY and SVGAGI (reference sequence). The CDR3 length is 15 residues. CDR3 sequence reads: CASSYSWAGQNEQFF. CDR3 DNA sequence: TGTGCCAGCAGTTACTCGTGGGCAGGGCAGAATGAGCAGTTCTTC.

V and J are TRBV9 and TRBJ2-7, with TRBD1 matching 7 bases. Unmatched junction bases numbered 12, after V lost 0 bases and J lost 3 bases. Germline CDR1 SGDLS, CDR2 YYNGEE. The CDR3 spans 17 residues. For the CDR3, the DNA is TGTGCCAGCAGCGTAGGAGTGAGGGGAACAGGGGTCTACGAGCAGTACTTC. This sequence encodes CASSVGVRGTGVYEQYF. Filled out from reference TRBV9 and TRBJ2-7, the complete variable domain reads DSGVTQTPKHLITATGQRVTLRCSPRSGDLSVYWYQQSLDQGLQFLIQYYNGEERAKGNILERFSAQQFPDLHSELNLSSLELGDSALYFCASSVGVRGTGVYEQYFGPGTRLTVT.

The chain carries TRBV19 and TRBJ1-5; the D is unclear. With 5 bases removed from V and 2 bases from J, the gap between germline ends came to 4 bases. CDR1 and CDR2 from the germline V gene are LNHDA and SQIVND (reference sequence). This CDR3 has 12 residues. The CDR3 sequence is CASSEGNQPQHF. Here the CDR3 DNA reads TGTGCCAGTAGTGAGGGCAATCAGCCCCAGCATTTT. Full variable domain (rest looked up from reference TRBV19 and TRBJ1-5): DGGITQSPKYLFRKEGQNVTLSCEQNLNHDAMYWYRQDPGQGLRLIYYSQIVNDFQKGDIAEGYSVSREKKESFPLTVTSAQKNPTAFYLCASSEGNQPQHFGDGTRLSIL.

V and J are TRBV29-1 and TRBJ1-4, with 9 bases matching TRBD1. CDR1 and CDR2 (germline): SQVTM, ANQGSEA. The CDR3 spans 18 residues. Trimming cost V 7 bases and J 3 bases; bases outside gene matches: 18. As DNA, the CDR3 is TGCAGCGGGGGGGCCGGGACAGGGTCTTCGCAGTCTAATGAAAAACTGTTTTTT. Translating gives CSGGAGTGSSQSNEKLFF.

The chain uses TRBV28 and TRBJ2-7; 9 bases agree with TRBD1. CDR1 is MDHEN, CDR2 SYDVKM, per germline. The V and J ends lost 6 bases and 8 bases, in that order; junction bases with no gene match: 17. The CDR3 runs to 16 residues. The CDR3 sequence: CASRTFSPQGAVKQYF. The CDR3 coding sequence is TGTGCCAGCAGGACCTTCAGCCCACAGGGGGCCGTTAAGCAGTACTTC.

This chain connects TRBV5-4 to TRBJ1-1, with D tentatively TRBD1 (5 bases). This CDR3 has 14 residues. Trimming left V 7 bases short and J 3 bases short, with 16 bases between. Germline CDR1 and CDR2: SGHNT and YYREEE (reference sequence). The CDR3 reads CASETVGAHTEAFF. CDR3 nucleotides: TGTGCCAGCGAAACCGTTGGGGCACACACTGAAGCTTTCTTT.

The chain combines TRBV7-3 with TRBJ2-7; D is possibly TRBD2 (5 bases). The CDR3 extends over 17 amino acids. CDR1 SGHTA and CDR2 FQGTGA come from the germline V gene. V was clipped by 1 base and J by 3 bases, with 19 bases between them. Written as DNA, the CDR3 is TGTGCCAGCAGCTTAAACCCCCCCTCGAGGGTACGCTACGAGCAGTACTTC. Its translation: CASSLNPPSRVRYEQYF. The whole variable domain, filled in from reference TRBV7-3 and TRBJ2-7, reads GAGVSQTPSNKVTEKGKYVELRCDPISGHTALYWYRQSLGQGPEFLIYFQGTGAADDSGLPNDRFFAVRPEGSVSTLKIQRTERGDSAVYLCASSLNPPSRVRYEQYFGPGTRLTVT.

Only a few counts were recorded for this clone. V and J are TRBV7-8 and TRBJ1-5; perhaps TRBD1 as D (6 bases). The ends were cut back, 7 bases at V and 5 bases at J, with 15 bases in the middle. Germline CDR1 is SGHVS and CDR2 is FQNEAQ. CDR3 length: 14 residues. CDR3 sequence (DNA): TGTGCCAGCACCCTCGGGGGGCCGGATCAGCCCCAGCATTTT. Translation gives CASTLGGPDQPQHF.

The rearrangement links TRBV5-1 to TRBJ2-7; TRBD2 aligns across 10 bases. The length of the CDR3 is 14 residues. CDR1 is SGHRS and CDR2 is YFSETQ in the germline V gene. Trimming took 4 bases from V and 5 from J; bases not matched to a gene: 6. The CDR3 loop reads CASSRSGGDDEQYF. The CDR3 region has the DNA TGCGCCAGCAGCAGGAGCGGGGGGGACGACGAGCAGTACTTC.

This rearrangement joins TRBV5-1 to TRBJ2-3; maybe TRBD2 (5 bases). V was trimmed by 4 bases and J by 1 base, leaving 13 bases between them. This CDR3 is 15 amino acids long. Germline V lookup: CDR1 SGHRS, CDR2 YFSETQ. The CDR3: CASSPGWMGTDTQYF. In DNA, the CDR3 is TGCGCCAGCAGCCCGGGATGGATGGGCACAGATACGCAGTATTTT.